These 3 T cell receptor beta chains share one sample of origin, sequenced in a study of T-cell reconstitution after alpha-beta-depleted transplantation in children. Using unique molecular identifiers, the investigators prepared the TCRbeta library. One entry per CDR3 protein results from TCRdb running MiXCR on the PCR reads. The sample carries about 78,000 distinct CDR3 sequences, over 12% recorded once. The sequenced sample was PBMCs, mostly from graft donor cells, obtained 180 days after TCRalphabeta/CD19-depleted stem cell transplant. These receptors originate from a male patient between 2 and 10 years old who had a stem cell transplant for acute lymphoblastic leukemia, so the T cells may come from the graft donor.

The chain employs TRBV2 and TRBJ2-7; D is undetermined. Per germline, CDR1 SNHLY and CDR2 FYNNEI. The CDR3 sequence is 11 residues long. V dropped 5 bases and J dropped 4 bases, with 6 bases sitting between them. The CDR3 loop reads CASSQHYEQYF. The CDR3 DNA reads as TGTGCCAGCAGTCAACATTACGAGCAGTACTTC.

This clonotype was recorded at least ten times. This sequence joins TRBV29-1 and TRBJ2-6; possibly TRBD1 for D (5 bases). This CDR3 comprises 13 residues. Germline V lookup: CDR1 SQVTM, CDR2 ANQGSEA. V shed 6 bases and J shed 0 bases, with 6 bases lying between them. CDR3 residues: CSVDSSGANVLTF. DNA of the CDR3: TGCAGCGTAGACAGCTCTGGGGCCAACGTCCTGACTTTC.

This clonotype occurred a few times. This chain uses TRBV14 with TRBJ2-3; a possible D gene is TRBD2 (6 bases). The CDR3 consists of 16 residues. The germline CDR1 and CDR2 sequences are SGHDN and FVKESK. V was cut by 6 bases and J by 2 bases, with 18 bases left in between. The CDR3, as DNA: TGTGCCAGCAGTTTTACTACGGGAGATTTCACAGATACGCAGTATTTT. Protein: CASSFTTGDFTDTQYF.